This paragraph covers one T cell receptor beta chain sequence. Its matching antigen is unknown. The ends lost 5 bases at V and 4 bases at J; junction bases unmatched: 10. The CDR3 totals 15 residues. The germline gives CDR1 MNHNY, CDR2 SVGAGI (reference sequence). The data stem from a study of early T cells in non-severe SARS-CoV-2 infection. Whole-study context: Sequencing targeted bulk RNA from unsorted whole blood, leaving chains unpaired.

The study's findings and limits: Sequences matched to VDJdb favored anti-spike CD8 responses, while private and CD4 specificities were missed.

Each CDR3 protein gets one entry after TCRdb re-called the 5' RACE reads with MiXCR. Among approximately 71,000 distinct CDR3 sequences listed, 12% were seen once. The sample comprised whole blood. The chain recombines TRBV6-6 with TRBJ1-1; 7 positions agree with TRBD1. This clonotype was obtained from an adult who was a healthcare worker with PCR-confirmed SARS-CoV-2 infection or an uninfected control (not recorded which). This CDR3 reads CASSRTRGQGTEAFF. The CDR3 coding sequence is TGTGCCAGCAGTCGCACGAGGGGGCAGGGCACTGAAGCTTTCTTT.